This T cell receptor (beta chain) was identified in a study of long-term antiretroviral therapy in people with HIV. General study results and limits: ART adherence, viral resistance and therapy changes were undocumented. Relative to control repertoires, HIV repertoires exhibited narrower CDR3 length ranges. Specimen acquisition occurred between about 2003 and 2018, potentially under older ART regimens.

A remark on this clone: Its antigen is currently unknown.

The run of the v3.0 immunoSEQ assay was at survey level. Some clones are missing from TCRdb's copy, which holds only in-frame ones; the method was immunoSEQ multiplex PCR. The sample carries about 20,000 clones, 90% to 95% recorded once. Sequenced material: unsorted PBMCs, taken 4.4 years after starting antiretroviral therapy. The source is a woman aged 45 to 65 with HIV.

CDR3 nucleotides: TGTGCCAGCAGCTTGGCGGGACAGGGGTCTGCCTATGGCTACACCTTC. Its protein is CASSLAGQGSAYGYTF. The J gene is TRBJ1-2, the V gene TRBV5-4; 10 bases are a match to TRBD1. The V segment lost 0 bases and the J segment 4 bases; nucleotides outside the gene matches: 6. The germline V gene encodes CDR1 SGHNT and CDR2 YYREEE (reference sequence). This CDR3 has 16 amino acids. The whole variable domain, remainder taken from reference TRBV5-4 and TRBJ1-2, is ETGVTQSPTHLIKTRGQQVTLRCSSQSGHNTVSWYQQALGQGPQFIFQYYREEENGRGNFPPRFSGLQFPNYSSELNVNALELDDSALYLCASSLAGQGSAYGYTFGSGTRLTVV.